The T cell receptor beta chain under discussion was sequenced for a study of blood T cell repertoires in COVID-19. About the research overall: Whether acute or convalescent, the COVID-19 samples came from the United States, Italy and Spain. PBMCs, B-cell-depleted T cells, or T cells were the source of the cDNA or gDNA that made up the material.

Recruited during active infection, patients (from Seattle) were subsequently followed longitudinally. This CDR3 comprises 15 residues. The trim removed 2 bases at V and 4 bases at J, leaving 5 bases unmatched. The germline V gene encodes CDR1 SNHLY and CDR2 FYNNEI. Authors' methods: Estimation of nucleated cell counts was performed using reference gene primer amplification. Data came from immunoSEQ multiplex PCR; TCRdb stores just in-frame clones and leaves some out. That table supplies the V and J calls and clone size; D and trimming were determined from the DNA. The table includes 85,000 to 100,000 clones, 81% detected once.

Sequenced input: peripheral blood. This chain connects TRBV2 to TRBJ1-5; the match to TRBD1 covers 7 bases. This receptor was obtained from an elderly man with COVID-19, enrolled during active disease. CDR3 in amino acids: CASSERGQLNQPQHF. CDR3 DNA: TGTGCCAGCAGTGAAAGGGGACAGCTAAATCAGCCCCAGCATTTT.